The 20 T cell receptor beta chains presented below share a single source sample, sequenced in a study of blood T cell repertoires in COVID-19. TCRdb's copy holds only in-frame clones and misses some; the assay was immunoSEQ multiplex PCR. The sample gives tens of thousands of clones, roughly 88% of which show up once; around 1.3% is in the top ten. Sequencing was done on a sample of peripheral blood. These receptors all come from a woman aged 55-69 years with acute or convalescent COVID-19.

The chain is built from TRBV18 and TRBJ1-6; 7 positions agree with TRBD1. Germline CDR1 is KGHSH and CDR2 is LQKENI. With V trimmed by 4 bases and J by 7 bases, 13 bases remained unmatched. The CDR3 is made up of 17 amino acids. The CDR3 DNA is TGTGCCAGCTCACGAGAGGGGGCGAGAGTTGAGAATTCACCCCTCCACTTT. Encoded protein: CASSREGARVENSPLHF.

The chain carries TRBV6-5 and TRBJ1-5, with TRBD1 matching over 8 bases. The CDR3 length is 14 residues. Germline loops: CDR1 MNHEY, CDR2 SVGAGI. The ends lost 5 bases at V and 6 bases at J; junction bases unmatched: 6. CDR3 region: CASSPTGGGQPQHF. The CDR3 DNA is TGTGCCAGCAGTCCTACAGGGGGAGGTCAGCCCCAGCATTTT.

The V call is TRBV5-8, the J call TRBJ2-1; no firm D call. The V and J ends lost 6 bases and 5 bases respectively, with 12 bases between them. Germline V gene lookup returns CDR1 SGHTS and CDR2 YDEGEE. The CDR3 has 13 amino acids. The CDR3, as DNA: TGTGCCAGCACCAGCGCTTATAACAATGAGCAGTTCTTC. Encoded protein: CASTSAYNNEQFF.

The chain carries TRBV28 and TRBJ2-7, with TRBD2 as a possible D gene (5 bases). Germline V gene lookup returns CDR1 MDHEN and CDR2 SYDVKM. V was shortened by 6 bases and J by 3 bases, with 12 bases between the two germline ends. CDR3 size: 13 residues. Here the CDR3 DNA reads TGTGCCAGCAGCCATCCCGGGATCTACGAGCAGTACGTC. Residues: CASSHPGIYEQYV.

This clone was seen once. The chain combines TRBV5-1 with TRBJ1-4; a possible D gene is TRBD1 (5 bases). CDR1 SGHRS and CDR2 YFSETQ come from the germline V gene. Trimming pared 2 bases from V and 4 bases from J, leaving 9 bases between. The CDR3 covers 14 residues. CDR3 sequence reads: CASSFQGLNEKLFF. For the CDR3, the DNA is TGCGCCAGCAGCTTCCAGGGCCTTAATGAAAAACTGTTTTTT.

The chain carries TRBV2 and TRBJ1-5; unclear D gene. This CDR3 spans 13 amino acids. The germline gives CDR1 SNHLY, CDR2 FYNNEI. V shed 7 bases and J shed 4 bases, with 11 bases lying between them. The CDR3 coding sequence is TGTGCCAGCACCGGGGAGGTAAATCAGCCCCAGCATTTT. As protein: CASTGEVNQPQHF.

Written as DNA, the CDR3 is TGCAGCGTTGGTCCCCTCGTAAACACCGGGGAGCTGTTTTTT. It is translated as CSVGPLVNTGELFF. V gene TRBV29-1 combines with J gene TRBJ2-2; D uncertain. The CDR3 extends over 14 amino acids. Looked up from germline, CDR1 is SQVTM and CDR2 is ANQGSEA. Trimming took 4 bases from V and 2 from J, leaving 11 bases between them.

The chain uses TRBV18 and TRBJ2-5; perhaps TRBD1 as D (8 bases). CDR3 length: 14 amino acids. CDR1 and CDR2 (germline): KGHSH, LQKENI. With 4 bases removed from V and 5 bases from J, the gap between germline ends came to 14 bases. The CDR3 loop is CASSQDRGGETQYF. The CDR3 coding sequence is TGTGCCAGCTCACAAGACAGGGGAGGGGAGACCCAGTACTTC.

In DNA form, the CDR3 reads TGTGCCAGCTCACCAAGACAGGGAGAAAACATTCAGTACTTC. This codes for CASSPRQGENIQYF. The rearrangement joins TRBV18 to TRBJ2-4, with 7 bases aligning to TRBD1. The CDR3 totals 14 residues. Looked up from germline, CDR1 is KGHSH and CDR2 is LQKENI. V lost 2 bases, J lost 5 bases, and 3 bases stayed unmatched.

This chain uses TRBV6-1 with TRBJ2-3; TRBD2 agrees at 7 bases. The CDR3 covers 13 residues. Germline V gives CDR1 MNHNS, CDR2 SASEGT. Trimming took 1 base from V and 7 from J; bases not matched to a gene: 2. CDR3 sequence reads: CASSEGGGYTQYF. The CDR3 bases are TGTGCCAGCAGTGAAGGGGGGGGGTATACGCAGTATTTT.

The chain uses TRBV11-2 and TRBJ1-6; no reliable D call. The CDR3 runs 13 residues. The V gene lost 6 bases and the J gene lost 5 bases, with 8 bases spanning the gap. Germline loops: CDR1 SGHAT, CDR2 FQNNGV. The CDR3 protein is CASRHPNNSPLHF. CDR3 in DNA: TGTGCCAGCAGACACCCCAATAATTCACCCCTCCACTTT. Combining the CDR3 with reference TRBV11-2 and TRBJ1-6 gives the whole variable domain EAGVAQSPRYKIIEKRQSVAFWCNPISGHATLYWYQQILGQGPKLLIQFQNNGVVDDSQLPKDRFSAERLKGVDSTLKIQPAKLEDSAVYLCASRHPNNSPLHFGNGTRLTVT.

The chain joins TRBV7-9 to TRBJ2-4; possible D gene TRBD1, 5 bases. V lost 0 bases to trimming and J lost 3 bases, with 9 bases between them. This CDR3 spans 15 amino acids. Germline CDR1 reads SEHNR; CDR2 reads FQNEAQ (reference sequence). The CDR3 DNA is TGTGCCAGCAGCTTAGCAGGGGCTGGCAAAAACATTCAGTACTTC. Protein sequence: CASSLAGAGKNIQYF. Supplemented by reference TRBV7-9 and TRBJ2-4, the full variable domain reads DTGVSQNPRHKITKRGQNVTFRCDPISEHNRLYWYRQTLGQGPEFLTYFQNEAQLEKSRLLSDRFSAERPKGSFSTLEIQRTEQGDSAMYLCASSLAGAGKNIQYFGAGTRLSVL.

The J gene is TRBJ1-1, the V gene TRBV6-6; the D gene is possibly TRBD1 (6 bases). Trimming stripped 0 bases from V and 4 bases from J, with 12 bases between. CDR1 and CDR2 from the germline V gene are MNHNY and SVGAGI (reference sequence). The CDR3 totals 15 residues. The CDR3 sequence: CASSYSIRGGTEAFF. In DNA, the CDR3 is TGTGCCAGCAGTTACTCAATTAGAGGGGGCACTGAAGCTTTCTTT.

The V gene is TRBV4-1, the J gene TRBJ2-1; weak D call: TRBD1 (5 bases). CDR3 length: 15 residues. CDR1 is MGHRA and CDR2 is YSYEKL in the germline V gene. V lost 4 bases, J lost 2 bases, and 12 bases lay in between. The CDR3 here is CASSPRQGTYNEQFF. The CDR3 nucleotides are TGCGCCAGCAGCCCCAGGCAGGGAACCTACAATGAGCAGTTCTTC.

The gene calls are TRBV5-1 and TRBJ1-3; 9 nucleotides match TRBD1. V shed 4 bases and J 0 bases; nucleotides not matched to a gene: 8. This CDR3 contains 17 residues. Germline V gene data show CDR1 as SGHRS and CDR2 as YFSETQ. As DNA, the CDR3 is TGCGCCAGCAGCACCGGGACAGGGCTCAGCTCTGGAAACACCATATATTTT. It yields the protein CASSTGTGLSSGNTIYF.

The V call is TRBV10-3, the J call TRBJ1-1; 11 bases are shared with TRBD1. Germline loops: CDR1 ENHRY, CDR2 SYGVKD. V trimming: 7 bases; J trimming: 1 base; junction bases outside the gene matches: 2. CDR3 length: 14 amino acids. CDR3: CAITGQGANTEAFF. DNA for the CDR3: TGTGCCATCACCGGACAGGGGGCGAACACTGAAGCTTTCTTT.

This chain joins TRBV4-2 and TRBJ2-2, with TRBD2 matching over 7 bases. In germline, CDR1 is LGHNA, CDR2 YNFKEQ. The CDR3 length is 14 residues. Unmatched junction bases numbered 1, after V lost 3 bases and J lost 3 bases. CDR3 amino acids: CASSQSGDTGELFF. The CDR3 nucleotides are TGTGCCAGCAGCCAGAGCGGGGACACCGGGGAGCTGTTTTTT.

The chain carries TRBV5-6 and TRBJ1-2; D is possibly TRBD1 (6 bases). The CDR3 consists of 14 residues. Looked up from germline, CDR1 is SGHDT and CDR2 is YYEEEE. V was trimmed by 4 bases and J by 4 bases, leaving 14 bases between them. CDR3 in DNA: TGTGCCAGCAGCACTCAGGGGTGGGGCTATGGCTACACCTTC. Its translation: CASSTQGWGYGYTF. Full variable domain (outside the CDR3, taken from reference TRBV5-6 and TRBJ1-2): DAGVTQSPTHLIKTRGQQVTLRCSPKSGHDTVSWYQQALGQGPQFIFQYYEEEERQRGNFPDRFSGHQFPNYSSELNVNALLLGDSALYLCASSTQGWGYGYTFGSGTRLTVV.

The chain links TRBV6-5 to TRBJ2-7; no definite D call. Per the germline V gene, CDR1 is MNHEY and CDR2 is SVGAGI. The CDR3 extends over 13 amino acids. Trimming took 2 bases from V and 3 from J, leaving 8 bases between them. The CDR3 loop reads CASSYGPSYEQYV. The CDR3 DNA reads TGTGCCAGCAGTTACGGGCCCAGCTACGAGCAGTACGTC.

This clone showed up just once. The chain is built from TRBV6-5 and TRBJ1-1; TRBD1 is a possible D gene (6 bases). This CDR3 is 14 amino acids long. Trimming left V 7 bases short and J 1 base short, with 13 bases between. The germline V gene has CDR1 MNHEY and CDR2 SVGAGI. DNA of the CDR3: TGTGCCAGCAATGCCGGGACAAGGAACACTGAAGCTTTCTTT. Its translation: CASNAGTRNTEAFF.